A single sample is the source of the 21 T cell receptor beta chains below, sequenced in a study of T cells in Graves' hyperthyroidism and ophthalmopathy (dated by TCRdb to about 2019). Libraries were made using multiplex PCR. TCRdb lists the instrument as Illumina HiSeq 2000. The TCR beta CDR3 regions were amplified from the RNA transcripts. The first round of RT-PCR for the TCR CDR3 was performed with the HTBI primer set and the Qiagen OneStep RT-PCR kit. The public reads were run again by TCRdb, first through fastp at Q25 and then through MiXCR, and only productive beta chains were kept. When rows share a CDR3 protein, they turn into one entry using the most common DNA and genes. This sample lists hundreds of thousands of distinct CDR3 sequences; roughly 17% were detected once. The ten largest account for around 4% of the sample. Sequenced sample: blood. Source of these receptors: a woman aged 30 to 39 with Graves' hyperthyroidism.

This clonotype showed up just a few times. J is TRBJ2-2 and V is TRBV20-1, with D possibly called TRBD1 or TRBD2 (5 bases each). Trimming shortened V by 3 bases and J by 5 bases, and 16 bases separated the two germline ends. The germline CDR1 and CDR2 sequences are DFQATT and SNEGSKA (reference sequence). This CDR3 has 15 residues. CDR3 sequence reads: CSASKGGTDTGELFF. The CDR3 DNA sequence: TGCAGTGCTAGTAAGGGTGGGACGGATACCGGGGAGCTGTTTTTT.

This chain uses TRBV5-5 with TRBJ1-2; 10 bases are a match to TRBD1. Germline-derived CDR1 and CDR2 are SGHKS and YYEKEE (reference sequence). This CDR3 spans 15 amino acids. V lost 5 bases and J lost 7; bases outside the gene matches: 11. CDR3 coding DNA: TGTGCCAGCAGAACTCCGGGACAGGGGTTAGGTGGCTACACCTTC. Its translation is CASRTPGQGLGGYTF.

A few counts support this clonotype. Germline and junction disagree at one end, which may indicate a read error. The chain uses TRBV7-7 and TRBJ2-2, with D tentatively TRBD1 (5 bases). CDR3 length: 16 residues. In germline, CDR1 is SSHAT, CDR2 FNYEAQ (reference sequence). The DNA of the CDR3 is TGTGCTAGCAGCCCTGCCTTGTACAGGCTTTCCGGGGAGCTGTTTTTT. Protein: CASSPALYRLSGELFF.

This clonotype was recorded a few times. CDR3 sequence (DNA): TGCAGTGCTAGTACCCCGGGACTAGCGGGAGTAGGTTACGAGCAGTACTTC. Translating gives CSASTPGLAGVGYEQYF. This rearrangement joins TRBV20-1 to TRBJ2-7; TRBD2 matches 14 bases. CDR1 and CDR2 (germline): DFQATT, SNEGSKA (reference sequence). V dropped 3 bases and J dropped 4; count of bases not matched to a gene: 11. This CDR3 contains 17 residues.

This rearrangement joins TRBV30 to TRBJ1-2, with 9 bases that match TRBD1. The CDR3 runs 12 residues. V was clipped by 4 bases and J by 9 bases; unmatched bases: 6. The germline CDR1 and CDR2 sequences are GTSNPN and SVGIG (reference sequence). CDR3 DNA: TGTGCCTGGAAGGGGACAGGGATTAGCTACACCTTC. Its protein is CAWKGTGISYTF.

This clonotype was seen repeatedly, ten times or more. The DNA for the CDR3 is TGTGCCAGCAGCCAAGGATGGGAGACCCAGTACTTC. Amino acids: CASSQGWETQYF. The chain links TRBV3-1 to TRBJ2-5, with D hard to call. V gave up 1 base and J gave up 5 bases, with 5 bases separating them. The CDR3 is 12 residues long. Germline values: CDR1 LGHDT, CDR2 YNNKEL (reference sequence).

This clonotype was detected many times. The chain carries TRBV2 and TRBJ2-3; D remains unclear. Germline V gene sequence: CDR1 SNHLY, CDR2 FYNNEI. The CDR3 runs 15 residues. Trimming stripped 0 bases from V and 0 bases from J, with 7 bases between. The CDR3 region is CASSEAWRSTDTQYF. CDR3 coding DNA: TGTGCCAGCAGTGAAGCATGGCGGAGCACAGATACGCAGTATTTT.

This clonotype occurred a few times. The gene calls are TRBV6-1 and TRBJ1-5, with 7 positions matching TRBD1. J lost 6 bases, V lost 11 bases, and 10 bases had no gene match. CDR1 MNHNS and CDR2 SASEGT come from the germline V gene. This CDR3 is 13 amino acids long. Here the CDR3 reads CAASTGIPQPQHF. In DNA, the CDR3 is TGTGCCGCCTCGACAGGGATCCCTCAGCCCCAGCATTTT.

A few counts support this clonotype. The chain uses TRBV4-3 and TRBJ2-5, with D possibly TRBD2 on 5 matching bases. This CDR3 is built from 15 residues. V was cut by 0 bases and J by 5 bases, with 13 bases left in between. Germline CDR1 LGHNA, CDR2 YSLEER. DNA of the CDR3: TGCGCCAGCAGCCAAGATCGCGGGCGGACGGAGACCCAGTACTTC. Translating gives CASSQDRGRTETQYF.

This clonotype was observed at least ten times. V gene TRBV2 combines with J gene TRBJ2-5; TRBD1 matches at 7 bases. V lost 9 bases, J lost 0 bases, and 7 bases stayed unmatched. Germline CDR1 SNHLY, CDR2 FYNNEI. The CDR3 totals 14 residues. The CDR3 reads CASSGQQYQETQYF. The CDR3 bases are TGTGCCAGTTCGGGACAGCAGTACCAAGAGACCCAGTACTTC.

This clonotype was recorded at least ten times. The chain uses TRBV18 and TRBJ2-7, with 10 bases matching TRBD2. The germline V gene has CDR1 KGHSH and CDR2 LQKENI. Losses at the gene ends were 6 bases for V and 7 bases for J; bases not matched to a gene: 12. This CDR3 comprises 15 residues. CDR3 residues: CASSTIAGGSGEQYF. CDR3 in DNA: TGTGCCAGCTCTACCATAGCGGGAGGCTCAGGGGAGCAGTACTTC.

This chain uses TRBV5-1 with TRBJ2-7; no clear D gene. The length of the CDR3 is 13 residues. Germline V gene data show CDR1 as SGHRS and CDR2 as YFSETQ. V was clipped by 4 bases and J by 6 bases, with 14 bases between them. CDR3 sequence (DNA): TGCGCCAGCAGCGGCTTGAATGCGGCCGAGCAGTACTTC. It translates to CASSGLNAAEQYF. Based on the CDR3 plus reference TRBV5-1 and TRBJ2-7, the full variable domain is KAGVTQTPRYLIKTRGQQVTLSCSPISGHRSVSWYQQTPGQGLQFLFEYFSETQRNKGNFPGRFSGRQFSNSRSEMNVSTLELGDSALYLCASSGLNAAEQYFGPGTRLTVT.

There are many counts of this clonotype. V is TRBV11-2 and J is TRBJ2-1; unclear D gene. V lost 5 bases and J 0 bases, leaving 17 bases between the germline ends. The CDR3 has 17 amino acids. Germline lookup yields CDR1 SGHAT and CDR2 FQNNGV. DNA of the CDR3: TGTGCCAGCAGCCTTCAGCACGGGCCGGGCTCCTACAATGAGCAGTTCTTC. This encodes CASSLQHGPGSYNEQFF.

This clonotype was seen only a few times. The chain has TRBV7-9 and TRBJ2-7, with D tentatively TRBD1 (5 bases). This CDR3 is built from 15 residues. The V and J ends lost 1 base and 3 bases respectively, with 13 bases between them. CDR1 is SEHNR and CDR2 is FQNEAQ in the germline V gene (reference sequence). The CDR3 is CASSLGVPGNYEQYF. In nucleotides, the CDR3 is TGTGCCAGCAGCTTAGGGGTTCCAGGGAACTACGAGCAGTACTTC.

Worth noting for this clonotype: Sequence at one end of the junction differs from germline and may be a read error. The rearrangement links TRBV3-1 to TRBJ2-7; 10 nucleotides align to TRBD2. The CDR3 totals 16 residues. Germline V gene data show CDR1 as LGHDT and CDR2 as YNNKEL (reference sequence). CDR3 loop: CASSLASSGGTYGQYF. The CDR3 DNA reads as TGTGCCAGCAGCCTTGCCTCTAGCGGGGGAACCTACGGGCAGTACTTC.

This clonotype was seen more than once but under ten times. V gene TRBV6-2 or TRBV6-3 combines with J gene TRBJ2-1; D is unresolved. The V end was cut by 3 bases, the J end by 0 bases, with 24 bases between. The CDR3 contains 20 residues. The germline CDR1 and CDR2 sequences are MNHEY and SVGEGT. The CDR3 here is CASSYSSLLLVGYSYNEQFF. Written as DNA, the CDR3 is TGTGCCAGCAGTTATTCGTCGCTCCTTCTCGTCGGGTACTCCTACAATGAGCAGTTCTTC.

This clonotype was observed many times. The rearrangement uses TRBV12-3 or TRBV12-4 and TRBJ1-1, with D tentatively TRBD1 (5 bases). The CDR3 loop spans 13 amino acids. V was trimmed by 4 bases and J by 4 bases, leaving 10 bases between them. CDR3 in DNA: TGTGCCAGCAGTTCTGGGGCCGTCACTGAAGCTTTCTTT. Translation: CASSSGAVTEAFF.

A few counts support this clonotype. This chain uses TRBV19 with TRBJ2-3; 9 positions match TRBD2. The ends lost 1 base at V and 4 bases at J; junction bases unmatched: 9. This CDR3 spans 17 amino acids. Looked up from germline, CDR1 is LNHDA and CDR2 is SQIVND (reference sequence). The CDR3 DNA reads as TGTGCCAGTAGTATAGCCCTTGGCGGGAGGGCCCCAGATACGCAGTATTTT. Encoded protein: CASSIALGGRAPDTQYF.

This clonotype was observed a handful of times. The rearrangement uses TRBV6-5 and TRBJ2-1; TRBD2 aligns across 8 bases. The CDR3 consists of 14 residues. Looked up from germline, CDR1 is MNHEY and CDR2 is SVGAGI. The V and J ends lost 0 bases and 10 bases, in that order; junction bases with no gene match: 5. The CDR3 DNA reads TGTGCCAGCAGTTACTCTCGGGAGGGCCAAGAGCAGTTCTTC. It specifies CASSYSREGQEQFF.

This clonotype was detected ten times or more. V gene TRBV3-1 combines with J gene TRBJ2-7; D is unclear. The CDR3 length is 15 residues. The germline V gene has CDR1 LGHDT and CDR2 YNNKEL (reference sequence). Deletions cut 1 base from V and 9 bases from J, with 19 bases between. The CDR3 region has the DNA TGTGCCAGCAGCCAAGCAGGACCTGAAGTATCTGGGCAGTACTTC. Amino acid sequence: CASSQAGPEVSGQYF.

There are many counts of this clonotype. The chain combines TRBV2 with TRBJ1-5; a weak D match, TRBD1 (5 bases). From germline, CDR1 is SNHLY and CDR2 FYNNEI. V was clipped by 3 bases and J by 4 bases, with 10 bases between them. The CDR3 has 14 residues. CDR3 residues: CASSDGGSNQPQHF. DNA of the CDR3: TGTGCCAGCAGTGACGGGGGTTCAAATCAGCCCCAGCATTTT.